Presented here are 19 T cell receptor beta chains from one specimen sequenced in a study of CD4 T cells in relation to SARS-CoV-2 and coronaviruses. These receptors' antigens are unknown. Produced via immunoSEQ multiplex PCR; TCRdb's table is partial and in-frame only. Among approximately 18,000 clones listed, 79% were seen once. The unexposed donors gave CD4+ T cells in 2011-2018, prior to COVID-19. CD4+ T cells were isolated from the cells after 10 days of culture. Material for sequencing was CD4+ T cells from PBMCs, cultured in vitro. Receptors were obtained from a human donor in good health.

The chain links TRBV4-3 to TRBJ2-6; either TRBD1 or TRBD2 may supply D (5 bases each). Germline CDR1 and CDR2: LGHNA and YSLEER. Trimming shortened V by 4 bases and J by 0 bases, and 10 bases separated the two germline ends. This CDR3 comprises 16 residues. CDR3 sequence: CASSRDASSGANVLTF. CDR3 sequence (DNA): TGCGCCAGCAGCCGGGACGCGAGCTCTGGGGCCAACGTCCTGACTTTC.

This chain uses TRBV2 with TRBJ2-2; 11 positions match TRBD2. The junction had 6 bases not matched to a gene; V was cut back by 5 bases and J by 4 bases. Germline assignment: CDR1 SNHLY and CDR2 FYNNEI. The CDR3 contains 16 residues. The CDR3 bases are TGTGCCAGCAGTCCTACTAGCGGGGGTATCACCGGGGAGCTGTTTTTT. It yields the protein CASSPTSGGITGELFF.

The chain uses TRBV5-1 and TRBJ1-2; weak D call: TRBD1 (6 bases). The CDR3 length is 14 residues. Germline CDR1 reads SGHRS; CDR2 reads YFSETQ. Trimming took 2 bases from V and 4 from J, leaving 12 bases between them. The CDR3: CASSFHDRPYGYTF. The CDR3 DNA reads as TGCGCCAGCAGCTTCCATGACAGGCCCTATGGCTACACCTTC.

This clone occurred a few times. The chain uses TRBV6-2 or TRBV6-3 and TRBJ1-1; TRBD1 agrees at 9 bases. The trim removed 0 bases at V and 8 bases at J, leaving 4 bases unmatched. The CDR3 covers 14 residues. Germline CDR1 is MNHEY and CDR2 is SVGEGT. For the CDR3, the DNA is TGTGCCAGCAGTTACTCGGGGACAGGGCGCGAAGCTTTCTTT. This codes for CASSYSGTGREAFF.

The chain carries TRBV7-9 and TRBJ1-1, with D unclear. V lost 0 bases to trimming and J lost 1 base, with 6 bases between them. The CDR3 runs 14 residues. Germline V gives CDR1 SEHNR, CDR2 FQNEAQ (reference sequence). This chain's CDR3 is CASSLAQGNTEAFF. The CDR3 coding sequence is TGTGCCAGCAGCTTAGCGCAAGGGAACACTGAAGCTTTCTTT. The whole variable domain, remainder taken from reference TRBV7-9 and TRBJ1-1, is DTGVSQNPRHKITKRGQNVTFRCDPISEHNRLYWYRQTLGQGPEFLTYFQNEAQLEKSRLLSDRFSAERPKGSFSTLEIQRTEQGDSAMYLCASSLAQGNTEAFFGQGTRLTVV.

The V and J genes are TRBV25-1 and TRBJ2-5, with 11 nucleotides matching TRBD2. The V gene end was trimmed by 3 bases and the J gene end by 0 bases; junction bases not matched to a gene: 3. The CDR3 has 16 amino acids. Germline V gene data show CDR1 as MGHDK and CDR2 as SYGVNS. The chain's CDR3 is CASSETGLADQETQYF. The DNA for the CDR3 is TGTGCCAGCAGTGAGACGGGACTAGCGGACCAAGAGACCCAGTACTTC. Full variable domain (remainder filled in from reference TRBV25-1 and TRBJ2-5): EADIYQTPRYLVIGTGKKITLECSQTMGHDKMYWYQQDPGMELHLIHYSYGVNSTEKGDLSSESTVSRIRTEHFPLTLESARPSHTSQYLCASSETGLADQETQYFGPGTRLLVL.

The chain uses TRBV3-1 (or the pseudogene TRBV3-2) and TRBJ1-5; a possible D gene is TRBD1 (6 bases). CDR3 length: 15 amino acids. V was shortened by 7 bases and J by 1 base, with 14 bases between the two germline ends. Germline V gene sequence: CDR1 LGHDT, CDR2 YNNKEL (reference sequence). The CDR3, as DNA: TGTGCCAGCATGCAAATAGACAGGAGCAATCAGCCCCAGCATTTT. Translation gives CASMQIDRSNQPQHF.

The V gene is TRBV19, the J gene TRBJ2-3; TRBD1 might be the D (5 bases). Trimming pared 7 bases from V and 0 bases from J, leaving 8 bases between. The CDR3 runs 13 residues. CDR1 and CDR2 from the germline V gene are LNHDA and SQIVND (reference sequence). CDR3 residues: CASTQGSTDTQYF. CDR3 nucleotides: TGTGCCAGTACGCAGGGAAGCACAGATACGCAGTATTTT.

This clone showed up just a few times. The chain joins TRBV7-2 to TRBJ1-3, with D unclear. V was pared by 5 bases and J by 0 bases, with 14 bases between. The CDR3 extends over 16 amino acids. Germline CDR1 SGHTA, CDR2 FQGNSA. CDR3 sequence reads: CASSRTATSSGNTIYF. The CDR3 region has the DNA TGTGCCAGCAGCAGAACAGCCACATCCTCTGGAAACACCATATATTTT.

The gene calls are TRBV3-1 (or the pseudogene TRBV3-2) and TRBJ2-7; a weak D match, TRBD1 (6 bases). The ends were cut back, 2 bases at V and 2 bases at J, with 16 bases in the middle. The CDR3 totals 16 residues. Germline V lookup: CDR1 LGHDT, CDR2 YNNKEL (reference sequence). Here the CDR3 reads CASSQWQGQRTYEQYF. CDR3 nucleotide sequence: TGTGCCAGCAGCCAATGGCAAGGACAGAGGACCTACGAGCAGTACTTC.

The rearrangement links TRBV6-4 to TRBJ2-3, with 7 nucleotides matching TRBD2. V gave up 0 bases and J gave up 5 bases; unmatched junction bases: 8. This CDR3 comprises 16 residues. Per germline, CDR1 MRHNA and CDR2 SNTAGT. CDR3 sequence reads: CASSDSASGGRDTQYF. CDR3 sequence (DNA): TGTGCCAGCAGTGACTCGGCTAGCGGAGGGAGAGATACGCAGTATTTT.

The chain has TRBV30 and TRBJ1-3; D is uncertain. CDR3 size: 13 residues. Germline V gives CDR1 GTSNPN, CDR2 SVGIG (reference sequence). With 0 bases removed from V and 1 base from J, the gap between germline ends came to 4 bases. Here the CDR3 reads CAWSVQSGNTIYF. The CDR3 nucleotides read TGTGCCTGGAGTGTCCAATCTGGAAACACCATATATTTT. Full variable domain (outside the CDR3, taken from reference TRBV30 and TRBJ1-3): SQTIHQWPATLVQPVGSPLSLECTVEGTSNPNLYWYRQAAGRGLQLLFYSVGIGQISSEVPQNLSASRPQDRQFILSSKKLLLSDSGFYLCAWSVQSGNTIYFGEGSWLTVV.

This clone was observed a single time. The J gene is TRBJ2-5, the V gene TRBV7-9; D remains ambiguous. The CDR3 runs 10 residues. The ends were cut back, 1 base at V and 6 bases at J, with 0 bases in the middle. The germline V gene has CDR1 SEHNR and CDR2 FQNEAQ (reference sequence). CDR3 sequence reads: CASSLETQYF. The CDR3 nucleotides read TGTGCCAGCAGCTTAGAGACCCAGTACTTC.

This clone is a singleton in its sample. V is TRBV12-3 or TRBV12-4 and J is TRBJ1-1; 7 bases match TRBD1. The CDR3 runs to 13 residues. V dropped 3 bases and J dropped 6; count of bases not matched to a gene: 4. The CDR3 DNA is TGTGCCAGCAGTTTCCGCAGGGGGGCTGAAGCTTTCTTT. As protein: CASSFRRGAEAFF.

CDR3 nucleotides: TGTGCCAGCAGCGTAGGGAGGACAGGCGGATATAATTCACCCCTCCACTTT. Amino acids: CASSVGRTGGYNSPLHF. The V gene is TRBV9, the J gene TRBJ1-6; TRBD1 agrees at 7 bases. Germline V lookup: CDR1 SGDLS, CDR2 YYNGEE. V dropped 0 bases and J dropped 4; count of bases not matched to a gene: 7. The CDR3 totals 17 residues.

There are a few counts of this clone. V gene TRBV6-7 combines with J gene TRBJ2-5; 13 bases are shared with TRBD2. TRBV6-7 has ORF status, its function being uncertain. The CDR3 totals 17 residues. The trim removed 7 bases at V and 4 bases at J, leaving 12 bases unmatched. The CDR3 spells CASTPKGLAGDSETQYF. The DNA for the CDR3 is TGTGCCAGCACCCCGAAAGGACTAGCGGGAGATTCAGAGACCCAGTACTTC.

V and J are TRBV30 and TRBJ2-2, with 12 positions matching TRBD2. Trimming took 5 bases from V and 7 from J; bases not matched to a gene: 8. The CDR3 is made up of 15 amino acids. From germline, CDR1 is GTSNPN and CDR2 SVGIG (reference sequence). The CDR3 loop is CAWGEGLAGLGELFF. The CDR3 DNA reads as TGTGCCTGGGGGGAGGGACTAGCGGGCCTCGGGGAGCTGTTTTTT.

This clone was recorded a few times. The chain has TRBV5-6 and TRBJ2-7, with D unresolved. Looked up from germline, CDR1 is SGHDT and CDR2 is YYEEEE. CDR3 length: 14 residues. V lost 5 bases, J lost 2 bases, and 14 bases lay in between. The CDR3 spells CASSESGRPYEQYF. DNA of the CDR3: TGTGCCAGCAGTGAATCGGGTCGACCCTACGAGCAGTACTTC.

CDR3 DNA: TGTGCCAGCAGCCATAACGGGGGGCTGGGCACCGGGGAGCTGTTTTTT. Translation gives CASSHNGGLGTGELFF. V and J are TRBV7-3 and TRBJ2-2; TRBD2 is a possible D gene (7 bases). This CDR3 has 16 amino acids. Germline CDR1 SGHTA, CDR2 FQGTGA. Trimming removed 5 bases from V and 4 bases from J, with 17 bases in between. Full variable domain (rest looked up from reference TRBV7-3 and TRBJ2-2): GAGVSQTPSNKVTEKGKYVELRCDPISGHTALYWYRQSLGQGPEFLIYFQGTGAADDSGLPNDRFFAVRPEGSVSTLKIQRTERGDSAVYLCASSHNGGLGTGELFFGEGSRLTVL.